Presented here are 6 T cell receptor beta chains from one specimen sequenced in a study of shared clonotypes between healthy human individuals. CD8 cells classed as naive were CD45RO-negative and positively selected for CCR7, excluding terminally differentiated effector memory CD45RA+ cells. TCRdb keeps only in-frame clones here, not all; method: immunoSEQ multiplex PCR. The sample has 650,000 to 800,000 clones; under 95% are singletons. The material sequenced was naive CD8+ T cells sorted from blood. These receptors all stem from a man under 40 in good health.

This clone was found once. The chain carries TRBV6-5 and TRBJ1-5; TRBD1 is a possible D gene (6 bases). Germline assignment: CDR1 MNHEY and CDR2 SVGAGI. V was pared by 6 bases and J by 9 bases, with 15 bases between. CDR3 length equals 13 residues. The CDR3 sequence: CASSSGARGPQHF. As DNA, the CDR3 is TGTGCCAGCAGCTCAGGGGCACGGGGGCCCCAGCATTTT.

Here the CDR3 DNA reads TGTGCCAGCAGCTCGGGAACCTACAATGAGCAGTTCTTC. Protein sequence: CASSSGTYNEQFF. The chain is built from TRBV7-9 and TRBJ2-1; D perhaps matches TRBD2 (5 bases). Looked up from germline, CDR1 is SEHNR and CDR2 is FQNEAQ (reference sequence). The CDR3 has 13 residues. V shed 4 bases and J shed 2 bases, with 6 bases lying between them.

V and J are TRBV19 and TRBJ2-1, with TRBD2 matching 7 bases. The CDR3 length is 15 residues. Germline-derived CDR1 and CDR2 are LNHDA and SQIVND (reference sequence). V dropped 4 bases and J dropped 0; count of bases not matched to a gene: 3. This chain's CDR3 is CASSSGRRSYNEQFF. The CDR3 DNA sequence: TGTGCCAGTAGTAGCGGGAGACGCTCCTACAATGAGCAGTTCTTC.

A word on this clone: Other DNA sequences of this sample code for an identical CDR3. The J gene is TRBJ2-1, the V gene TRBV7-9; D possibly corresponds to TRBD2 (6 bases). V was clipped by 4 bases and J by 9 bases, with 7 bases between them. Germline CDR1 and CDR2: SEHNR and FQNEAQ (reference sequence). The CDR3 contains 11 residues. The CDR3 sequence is CASSSGGEQFF. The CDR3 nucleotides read TGTGCCAGCAGCTCCGGGGGTGAGCAGTTCTTC.

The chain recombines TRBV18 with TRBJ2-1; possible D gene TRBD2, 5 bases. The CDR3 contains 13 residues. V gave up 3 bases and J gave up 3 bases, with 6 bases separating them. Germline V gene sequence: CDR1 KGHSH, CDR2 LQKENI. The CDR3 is CASSPSVYNEQFF. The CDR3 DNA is TGTGCCAGCTCACCTAGCGTCTACAATGAGCAGTTCTTC.

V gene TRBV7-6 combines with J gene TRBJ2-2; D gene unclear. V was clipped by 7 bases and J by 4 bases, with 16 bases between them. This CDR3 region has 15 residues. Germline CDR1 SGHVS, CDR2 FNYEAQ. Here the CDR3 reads CASTSDGATTGELFF. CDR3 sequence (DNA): TGTGCCAGCACCAGCGATGGTGCAACCACCGGGGAGCTGTTTTTT. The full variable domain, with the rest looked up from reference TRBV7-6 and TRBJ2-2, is GAGVSQSPRYKVTKRGQDVALRCDPISGHVSLYWYRQALGQGPEFLTYFNYEAQQDKSGLPNDRFSAERPEGSISTLTIQRTEQRDSAMYRCASTSDGATTGELFFGEGSRLTVL.